The following is a TCR beta chain sequence with its context. Its antigen is not identified. This specimen comes from a study of cytomegalovirus exposure and HLA in healthy donors. This PCR relied on a set of 60 Vbeta primers and 13 Jbeta primers. Methods used by the authors: Some 80 million unique TCR beta chains, roughly 10 million shared, were counted in a later analysis. The table came from immunoSEQ multiplex PCR; TCRdb's copy has only in-frame clones and leaves some out. The DNA was the basis for D and trimming; V, J and clone size are from that table. The table has 200,000 or so clones, around 80% seen once; the top ten hold about 0.23%. The study, taken as a whole, reports: Within an earlier analysis, most TCR beta V segments proved productive either about 90% or about 30% of the time.

Germline V gives CDR1 MGHRA, CDR2 YSYEKL. This CDR3 contains 17 residues. V lost 2 bases to trimming and J lost 3 bases; unmatched junction nucleotides: 9. The clonotype comes from a girl aged 2-10 years in good health and CMV-seronegative. Sequencing was done on a sample of PBMCs. The chain has TRBV4-1 and TRBJ2-3; 9 bases fit TRBD1. The CDR3 loop is CASSQKLQGARTDTQYF. The CDR3 DNA follows: TGCGCCAGCAGCCAAAAGCTACAGGGGGCGCGGACAGATACGCAGTATTTT.